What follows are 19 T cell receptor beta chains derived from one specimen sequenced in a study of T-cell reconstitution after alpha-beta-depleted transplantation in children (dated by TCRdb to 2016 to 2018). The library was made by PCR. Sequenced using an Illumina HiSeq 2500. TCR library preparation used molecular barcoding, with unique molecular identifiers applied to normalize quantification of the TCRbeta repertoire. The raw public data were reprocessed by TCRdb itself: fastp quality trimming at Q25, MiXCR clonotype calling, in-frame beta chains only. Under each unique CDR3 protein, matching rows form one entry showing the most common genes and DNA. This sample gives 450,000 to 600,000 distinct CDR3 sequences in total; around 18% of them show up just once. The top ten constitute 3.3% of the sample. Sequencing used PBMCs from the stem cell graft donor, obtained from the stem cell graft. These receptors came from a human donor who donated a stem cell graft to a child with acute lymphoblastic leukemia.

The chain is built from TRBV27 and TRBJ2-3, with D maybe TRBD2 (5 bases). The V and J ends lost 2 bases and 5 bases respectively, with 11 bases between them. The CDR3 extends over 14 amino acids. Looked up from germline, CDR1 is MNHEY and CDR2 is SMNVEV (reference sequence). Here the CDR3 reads CASSLLPGEDTQYF. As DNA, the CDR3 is TGTGCCAGCAGTTTACTTCCCGGGGAAGATACGCAGTATTTT.

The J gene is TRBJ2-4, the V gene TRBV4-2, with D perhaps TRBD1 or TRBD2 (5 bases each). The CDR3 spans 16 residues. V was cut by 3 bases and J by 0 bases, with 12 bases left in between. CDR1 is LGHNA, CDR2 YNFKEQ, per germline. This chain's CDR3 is CASSHGTELAKNIQYF. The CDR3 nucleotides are TGTGCCAGCAGCCATGGGACGGAATTAGCCAAAAACATTCAGTACTTC.

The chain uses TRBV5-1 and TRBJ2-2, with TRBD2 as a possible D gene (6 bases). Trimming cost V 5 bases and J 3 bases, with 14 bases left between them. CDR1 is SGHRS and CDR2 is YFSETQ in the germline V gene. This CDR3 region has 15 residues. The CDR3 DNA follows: TGCGCCAGCAGTAAGGGCGGGACGGACACCGGGGAGCTGTTTTTT. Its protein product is CASSKGGTDTGELFF.

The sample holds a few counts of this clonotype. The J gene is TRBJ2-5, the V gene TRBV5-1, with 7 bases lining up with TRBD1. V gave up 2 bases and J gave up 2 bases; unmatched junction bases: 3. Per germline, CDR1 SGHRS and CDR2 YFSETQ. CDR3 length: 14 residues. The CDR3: CASSFQTGQETQYF. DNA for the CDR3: TGCGCCAGCAGCTTCCAGACAGGGCAAGAGACCCAGTACTTC.

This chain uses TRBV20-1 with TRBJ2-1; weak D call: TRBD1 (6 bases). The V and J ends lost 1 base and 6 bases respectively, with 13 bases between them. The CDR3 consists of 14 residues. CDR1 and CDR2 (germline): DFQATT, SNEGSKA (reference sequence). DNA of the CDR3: TGCAGTGCTAGAGCGTCGGACAGCCGCAATGAGCAGTTCTTC. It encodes CSARASDSRNEQFF.

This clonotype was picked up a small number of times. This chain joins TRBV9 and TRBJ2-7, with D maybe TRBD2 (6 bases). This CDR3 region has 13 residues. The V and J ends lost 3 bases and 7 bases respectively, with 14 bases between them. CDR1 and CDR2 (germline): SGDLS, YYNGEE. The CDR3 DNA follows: TGTGCCAGCAGCGCCGGCTTGGGAGGTGAGCAGTACTTC. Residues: CASSAGLGGEQYF. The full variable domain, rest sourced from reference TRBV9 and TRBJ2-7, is DSGVTQTPKHLITATGQRVTLRCSPRSGDLSVYWYQQSLDQGLQFLIQYYNGEERAKGNILERFSAQQFPDLHSELNLSSLELGDSALYFCASSAGLGGEQYFGPGTRLTVT.

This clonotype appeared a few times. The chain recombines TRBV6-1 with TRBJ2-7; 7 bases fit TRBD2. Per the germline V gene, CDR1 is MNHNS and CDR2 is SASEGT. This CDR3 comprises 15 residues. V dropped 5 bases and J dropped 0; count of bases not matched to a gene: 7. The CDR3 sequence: CASSPEGGSSYEQYF. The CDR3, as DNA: TGTGCCAGCAGTCCCGAAGGCGGGAGCTCCTACGAGCAGTACTTC.

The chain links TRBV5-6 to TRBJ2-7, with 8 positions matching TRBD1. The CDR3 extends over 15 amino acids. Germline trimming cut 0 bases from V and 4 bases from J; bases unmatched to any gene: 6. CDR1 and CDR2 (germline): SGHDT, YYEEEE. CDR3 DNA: TGTGCCAGCAGCTTGGGAGCAGGGGGCGCGTACGAGCAGTACTTC. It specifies CASSLGAGGAYEQYF.

CDR3 loop: CASSSPGVQETQYF. CDR3 coding DNA: TGTGCCAGCAGCTCCCCTGGGGTTCAAGAGACCCAGTACTTC. The chain recombines TRBV6-1 with TRBJ2-5, with D unclear. The CDR3 runs 14 residues. V lost 6 bases to trimming and J lost 2 bases, with 13 bases between them. CDR1 MNHNS and CDR2 SASEGT come from the germline V gene.

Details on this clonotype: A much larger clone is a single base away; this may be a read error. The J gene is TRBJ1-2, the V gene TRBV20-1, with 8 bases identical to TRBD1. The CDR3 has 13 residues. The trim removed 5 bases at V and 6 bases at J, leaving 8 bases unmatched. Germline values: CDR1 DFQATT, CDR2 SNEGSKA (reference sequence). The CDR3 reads CSASRTGWDGYTF. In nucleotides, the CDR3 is TGCAGTGCTTCCCGGACAGGGTGGGATGGCTACACCTTC.

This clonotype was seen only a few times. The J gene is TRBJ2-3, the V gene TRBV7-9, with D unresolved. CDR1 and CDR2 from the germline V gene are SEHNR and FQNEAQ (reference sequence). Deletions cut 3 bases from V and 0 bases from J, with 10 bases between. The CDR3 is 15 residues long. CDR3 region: CASSFPPSSTDTQYF. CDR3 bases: TGTGCCAGCAGCTTCCCGCCCAGCAGCACAGATACGCAGTATTTT.

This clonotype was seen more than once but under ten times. The CDR3, as DNA: TGCAGTGCTAGCGCCGTGGGGCTGGCAGACAATGAGCAGTTCTTC. Its translation: CSASAVGLADNEQFF. The V call is TRBV20-1, the J call TRBJ2-1; maybe TRBD1 (5 bases). The germline V gene encodes CDR1 DFQATT and CDR2 SNEGSKA (reference sequence). The CDR3 is made up of 15 amino acids. Trimming took off 3 bases at V and 5 bases at J, with 17 bases between the two ends.

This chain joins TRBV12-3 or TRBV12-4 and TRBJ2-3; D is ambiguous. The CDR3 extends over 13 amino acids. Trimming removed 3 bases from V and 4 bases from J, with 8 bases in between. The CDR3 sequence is CASSFRRPDTQYF. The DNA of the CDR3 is TGTGCCAGCAGTTTTAGACGGCCAGATACGCAGTATTTT.

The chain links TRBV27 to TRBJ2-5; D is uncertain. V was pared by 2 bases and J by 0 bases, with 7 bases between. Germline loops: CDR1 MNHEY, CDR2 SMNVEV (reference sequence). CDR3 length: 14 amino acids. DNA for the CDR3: TGTGCCAGCAGTTTAAGGGCATACCAAGAGACCCAGTACTTC. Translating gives CASSLRAYQETQYF.

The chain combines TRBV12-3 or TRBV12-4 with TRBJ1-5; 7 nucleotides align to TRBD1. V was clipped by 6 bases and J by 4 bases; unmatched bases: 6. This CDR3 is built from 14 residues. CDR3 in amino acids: CASRWDSGNQPQHF. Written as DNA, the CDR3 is TGTGCCAGCAGGTGGGACAGTGGTAATCAGCCCCAGCATTTT.

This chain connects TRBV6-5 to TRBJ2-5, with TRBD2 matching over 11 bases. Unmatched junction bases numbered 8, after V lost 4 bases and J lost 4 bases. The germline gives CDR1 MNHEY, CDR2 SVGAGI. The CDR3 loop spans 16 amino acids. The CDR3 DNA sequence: TGTGCCAGCAGTTCCCAGACTAGCGGGAAGCCAGAGACCCAGTACTTC. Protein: CASSSQTSGKPETQYF.

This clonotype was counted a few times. CDR3 sequence: CSATPGNTEAFF. The DNA for the CDR3 is TGCAGTGCTACCCCAGGGAACACTGAAGCTTTCTTT. This rearrangement joins TRBV20-1 to TRBJ1-1; no definite D call. Germline V gene sequence: CDR1 DFQATT, CDR2 SNEGSKA (reference sequence). The V gene lost 4 bases and the J gene lost 1 base, with 7 bases spanning the gap. This CDR3 comprises 12 residues.

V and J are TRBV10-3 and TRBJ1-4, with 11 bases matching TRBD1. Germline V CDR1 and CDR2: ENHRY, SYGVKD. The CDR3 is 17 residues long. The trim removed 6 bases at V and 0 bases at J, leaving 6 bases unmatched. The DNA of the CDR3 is TGTGCCATCAGATCCGGGACAGGGGGAACAACTAATGAAAAACTGTTTTTT. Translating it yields CAIRSGTGGTTNEKLFF.

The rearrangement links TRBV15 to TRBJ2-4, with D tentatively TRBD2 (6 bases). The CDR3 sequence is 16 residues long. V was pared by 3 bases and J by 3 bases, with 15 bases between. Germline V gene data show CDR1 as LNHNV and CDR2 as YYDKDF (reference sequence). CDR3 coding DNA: TGTGCCACCAGCAGTGTGGGGGGTCATGGCAAAAACATTCAGTACTTC. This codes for CATSSVGGHGKNIQYF.